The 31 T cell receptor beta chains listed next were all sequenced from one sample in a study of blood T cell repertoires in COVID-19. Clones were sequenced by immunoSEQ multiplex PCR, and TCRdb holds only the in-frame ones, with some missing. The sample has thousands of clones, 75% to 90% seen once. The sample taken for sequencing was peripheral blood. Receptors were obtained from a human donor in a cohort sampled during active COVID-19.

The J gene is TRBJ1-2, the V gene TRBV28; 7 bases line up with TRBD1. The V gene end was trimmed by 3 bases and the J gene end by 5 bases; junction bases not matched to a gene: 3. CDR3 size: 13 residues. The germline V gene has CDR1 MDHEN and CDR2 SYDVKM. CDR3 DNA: TGTGCCAGCAGTTTGGTACAGGGGTATGGCTACACCTTC. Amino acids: CASSLVQGYGYTF.

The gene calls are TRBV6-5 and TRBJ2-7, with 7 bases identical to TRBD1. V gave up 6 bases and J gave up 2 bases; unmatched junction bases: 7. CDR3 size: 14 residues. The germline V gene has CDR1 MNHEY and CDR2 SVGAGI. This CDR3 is CASRSGTAPYEQYF. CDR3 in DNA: TGTGCCAGCAGGTCCGGGACAGCTCCCTACGAGCAGTACTTC.

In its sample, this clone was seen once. The CDR3 sequence is CASSPEVTGGSGELFF. The DNA for the CDR3 is TGTGCCAGCTCACCTGAGGTGACCGGCGGTAGCGGGGAGCTGTTTTTT. The rearrangement uses TRBV18 and TRBJ2-2, with no clear D. CDR3 length: 16 amino acids. V lost 3 bases and J 7 bases, leaving 18 bases between the germline ends. Germline lookup yields CDR1 KGHSH and CDR2 LQKENI.

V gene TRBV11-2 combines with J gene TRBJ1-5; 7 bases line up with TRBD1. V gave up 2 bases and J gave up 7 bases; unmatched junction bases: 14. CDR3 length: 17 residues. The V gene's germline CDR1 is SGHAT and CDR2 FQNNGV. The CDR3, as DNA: TGTGCCAGCAGCTTATTAGGGGGCCAGGGGAAAGGACAGCCCCAGCATTTT. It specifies CASSLLGGQGKGQPQHF.

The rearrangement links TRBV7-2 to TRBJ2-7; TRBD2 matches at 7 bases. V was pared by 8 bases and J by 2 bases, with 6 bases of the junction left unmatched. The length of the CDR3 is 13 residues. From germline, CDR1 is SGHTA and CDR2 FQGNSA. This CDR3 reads CASSSAGAYEQYF. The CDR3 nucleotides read TGTGCCAGCTCCTCCGCGGGGGCCTACGAGCAGTACTTC.

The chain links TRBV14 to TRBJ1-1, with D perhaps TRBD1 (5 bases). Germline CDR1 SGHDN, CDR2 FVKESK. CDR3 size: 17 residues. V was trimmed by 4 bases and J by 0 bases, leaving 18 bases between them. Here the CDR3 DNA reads TGTGCCAGCAGCCGAAAGACAGTTGGGGTGATGAACACTGAAGCTTTCTTT. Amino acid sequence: CASSRKTVGVMNTEAFF.

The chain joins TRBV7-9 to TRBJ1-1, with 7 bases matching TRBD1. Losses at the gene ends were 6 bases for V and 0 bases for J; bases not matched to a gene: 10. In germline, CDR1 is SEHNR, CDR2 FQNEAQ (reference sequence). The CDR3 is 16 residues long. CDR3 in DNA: TGTGCCAGCAGTATTCGACAGGGTTACATGAACACTGAAGCTTTCTTT. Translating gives CASSIRQGYMNTEAFF.

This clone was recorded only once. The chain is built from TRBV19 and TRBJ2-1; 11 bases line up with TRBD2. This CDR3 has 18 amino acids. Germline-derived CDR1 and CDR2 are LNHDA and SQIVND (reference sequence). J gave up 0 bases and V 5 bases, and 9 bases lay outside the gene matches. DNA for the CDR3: TGTGCCAGTAGTCCCAGGACTAGCGGGCCAATCTCCTACAATGAGCAGTTCTTC. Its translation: CASSPRTSGPISYNEQFF. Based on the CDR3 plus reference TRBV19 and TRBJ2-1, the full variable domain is DGGITQSPKYLFRKEGQNVTLSCEQNLNHDAMYWYRQDPGQGLRLIYYSQIVNDFQKGDIAEGYSVSREKKESFPLTVTSAQKNPTAFYLCASSPRTSGPISYNEQFFGPGTRLTVL.

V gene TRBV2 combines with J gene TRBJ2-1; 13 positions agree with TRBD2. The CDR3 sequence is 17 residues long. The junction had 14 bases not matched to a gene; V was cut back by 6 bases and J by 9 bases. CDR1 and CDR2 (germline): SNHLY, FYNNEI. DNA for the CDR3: TGTGCCAGCAGCCCCTTAAGTGGGACTAGCGGGATTCGTGAGCAGTTCTTC. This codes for CASSPLSGTSGIREQFF.

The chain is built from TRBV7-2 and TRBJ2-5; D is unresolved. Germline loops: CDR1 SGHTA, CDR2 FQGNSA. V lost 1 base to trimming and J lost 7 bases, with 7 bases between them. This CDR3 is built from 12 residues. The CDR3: CASSLGPGTQYF. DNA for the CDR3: TGTGCCAGCAGCTTAGGTCCAGGGACCCAGTACTTC.

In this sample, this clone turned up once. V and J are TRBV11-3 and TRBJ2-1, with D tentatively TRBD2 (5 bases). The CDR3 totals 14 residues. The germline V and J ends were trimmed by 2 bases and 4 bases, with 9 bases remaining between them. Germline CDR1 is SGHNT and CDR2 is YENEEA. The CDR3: CASSLTSGYNEQFF. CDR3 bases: TGTGCCAGCAGCTTAACTAGTGGGTACAATGAGCAGTTCTTC.

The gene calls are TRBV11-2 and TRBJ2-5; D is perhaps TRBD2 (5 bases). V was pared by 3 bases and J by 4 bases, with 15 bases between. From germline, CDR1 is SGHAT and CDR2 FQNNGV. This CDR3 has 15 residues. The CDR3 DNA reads TGTGCCAGCAGCTTGGGGTCGCCCGGAGGAGAGACCCAGTACTTC. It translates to CASSLGSPGGETQYF.

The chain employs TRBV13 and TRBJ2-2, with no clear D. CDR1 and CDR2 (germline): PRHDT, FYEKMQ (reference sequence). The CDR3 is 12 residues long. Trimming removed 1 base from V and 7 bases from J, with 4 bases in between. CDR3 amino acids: CASSLDSGELFF. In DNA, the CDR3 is TGTGCCAGCAGCTTAGATAGCGGGGAGCTGTTTTTT.

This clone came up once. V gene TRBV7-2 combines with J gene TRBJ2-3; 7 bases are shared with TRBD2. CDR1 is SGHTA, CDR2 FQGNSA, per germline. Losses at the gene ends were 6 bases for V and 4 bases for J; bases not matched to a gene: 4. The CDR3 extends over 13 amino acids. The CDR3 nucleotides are TGTGCCAGCAGTATGACTAGCCCAGATACGCAGTATTTT. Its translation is CASSMTSPDTQYF.

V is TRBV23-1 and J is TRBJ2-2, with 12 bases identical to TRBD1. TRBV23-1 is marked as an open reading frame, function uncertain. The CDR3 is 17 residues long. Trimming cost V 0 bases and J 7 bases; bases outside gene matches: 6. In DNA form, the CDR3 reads TGCGCCAGCAGTCAATCCCCGGGACAGGGGGCTAACGGGGAGCTGTTTTTT. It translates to CASSQSPGQGANGELFF.

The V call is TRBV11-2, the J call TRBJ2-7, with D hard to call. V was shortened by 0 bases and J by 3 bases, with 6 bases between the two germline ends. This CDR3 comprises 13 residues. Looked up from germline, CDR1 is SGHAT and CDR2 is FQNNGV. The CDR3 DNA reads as TGTGCCAGCAGCTTAGATGTGAGCTACGAGCAGTACTTC. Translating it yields CASSLDVSYEQYF.

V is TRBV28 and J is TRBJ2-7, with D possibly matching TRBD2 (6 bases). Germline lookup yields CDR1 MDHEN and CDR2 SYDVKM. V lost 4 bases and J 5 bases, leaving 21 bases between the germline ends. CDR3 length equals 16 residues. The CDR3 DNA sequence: TGTGCCAGCAGTTCAAATATTGGCGGGAAGGTTGACGAGCAGTACTTC. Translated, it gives CASSSNIGGKVDEQYF. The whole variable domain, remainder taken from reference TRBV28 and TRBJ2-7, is DVKVTQSSRYLVKRTGEKVFLECVQDMDHENMFWYRQDPGLGLRLIYFSYDVKMKEKGDIPEGYSVSREKKERFSLILESASTNQTSMYLCASSSNIGGKVDEQYFGPGTRLTVT.

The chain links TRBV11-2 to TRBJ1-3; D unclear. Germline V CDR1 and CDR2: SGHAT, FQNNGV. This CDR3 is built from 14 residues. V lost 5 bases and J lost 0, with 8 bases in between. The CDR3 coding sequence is TGTGCCAGCAGCCCCTCTTCCTCTGGAAACACCATATATTTT. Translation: CASSPSSSGNTIYF.

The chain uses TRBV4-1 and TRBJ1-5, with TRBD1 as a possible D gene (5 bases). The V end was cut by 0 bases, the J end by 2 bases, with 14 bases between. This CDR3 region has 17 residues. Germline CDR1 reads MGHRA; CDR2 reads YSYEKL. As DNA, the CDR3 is TGCGCCAGCAGCCAAGATCGGGCAGGGTTCGGCAATCAGCCCCAGCATTTT. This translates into CASSQDRAGFGNQPQHF.

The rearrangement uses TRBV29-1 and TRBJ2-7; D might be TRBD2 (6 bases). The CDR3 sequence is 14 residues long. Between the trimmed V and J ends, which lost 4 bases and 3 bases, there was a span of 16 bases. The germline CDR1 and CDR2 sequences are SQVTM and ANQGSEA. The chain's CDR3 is CSVGGVNPNYEQYF. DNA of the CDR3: TGCAGCGTTGGGGGGGTGAATCCCAACTACGAGCAGTACTTC.

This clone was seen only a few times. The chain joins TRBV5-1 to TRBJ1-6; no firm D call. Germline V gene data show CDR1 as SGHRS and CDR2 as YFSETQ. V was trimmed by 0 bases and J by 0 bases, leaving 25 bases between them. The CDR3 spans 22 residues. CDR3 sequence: CASSLAHSPGSGTFSYNSPLHF. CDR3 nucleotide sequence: TGCGCCAGCAGCTTGGCCCACAGCCCGGGATCAGGCACGTTCTCCTATAATTCACCCCTCCACTTT.

This chain's CDR3 is CASGLYNEQFF. CDR3 in DNA: TGTGCCAGCGGACTATACAATGAGCAGTTCTTC. V gene TRBV2 combines with J gene TRBJ2-1, with D tentatively TRBD2 (6 bases). Trimming cost V 8 bases and J 4 bases, with 6 bases left between them. The CDR3 has 11 amino acids. Germline-derived CDR1 and CDR2 are SNHLY and FYNNEI.

This CDR3 reads CASSLFTGGNYGYTF. The CDR3 DNA sequence: TGTGCCAGCAGTTTATTTACAGGGGGCAACTATGGCTACACCTTC. The chain has TRBV28 and TRBJ1-2, with 9 bases fitting TRBD1. CDR1 and CDR2 from the germline V gene are MDHEN and SYDVKM. V dropped 1 base and J dropped 2; count of bases not matched to a gene: 2. The CDR3 spans 15 residues.

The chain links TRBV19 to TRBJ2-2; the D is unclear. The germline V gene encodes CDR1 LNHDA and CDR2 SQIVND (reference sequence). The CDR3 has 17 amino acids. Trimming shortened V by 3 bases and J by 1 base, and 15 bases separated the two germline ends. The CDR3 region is CASSISPAGVNTGELFF. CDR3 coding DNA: TGTGCCAGTAGTATTAGTCCGGCAGGTGTGAACACCGGGGAGCTGTTTTTT.

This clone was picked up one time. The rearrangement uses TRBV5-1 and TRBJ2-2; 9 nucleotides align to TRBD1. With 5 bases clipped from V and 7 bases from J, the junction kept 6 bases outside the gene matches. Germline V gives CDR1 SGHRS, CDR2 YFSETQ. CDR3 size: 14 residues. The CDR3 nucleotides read TGCGCCAGCAGGCCGGGGACAGGGAACGGGGAGCTGTTTTTT. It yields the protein CASRPGTGNGELFF.

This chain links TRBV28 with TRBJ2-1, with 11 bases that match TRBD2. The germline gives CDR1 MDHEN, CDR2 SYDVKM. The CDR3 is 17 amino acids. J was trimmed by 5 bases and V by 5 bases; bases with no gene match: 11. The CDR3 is CASSPELAGEGNNEQFF. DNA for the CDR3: TGTGCCAGCAGTCCAGAACTAGCGGGAGAGGGGAACAATGAGCAGTTCTTC.

The CDR3 protein is CAVGQGFPYGYTF. DNA for the CDR3: TGTGCCGTAGGACAGGGATTTCCCTATGGCTACACCTTC. The chain carries TRBV19 and TRBJ1-2; 8 bases align to TRBD1. Germline CDR1 and CDR2: LNHDA and SQIVND (reference sequence). The CDR3 length is 13 residues. The V and J ends lost 11 bases and 4 bases, in that order; junction bases with no gene match: 9.

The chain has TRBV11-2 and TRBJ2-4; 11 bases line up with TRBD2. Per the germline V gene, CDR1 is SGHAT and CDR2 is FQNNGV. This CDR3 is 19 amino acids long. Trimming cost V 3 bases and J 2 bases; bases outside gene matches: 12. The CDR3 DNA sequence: TGTGCCAGCAGCTTTAGCGGGAGGGCCGGGGTGGTAACCAAAAACATTCAGTACTTC. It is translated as CASSFSGRAGVVTKNIQYF.

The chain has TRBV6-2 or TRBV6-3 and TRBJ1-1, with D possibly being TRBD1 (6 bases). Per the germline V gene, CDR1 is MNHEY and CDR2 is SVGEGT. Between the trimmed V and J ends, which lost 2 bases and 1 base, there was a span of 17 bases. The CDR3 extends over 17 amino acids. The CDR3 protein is CASSYRKQGLGNTEAFF. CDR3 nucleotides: TGTGCCAGCAGTTACAGAAAACAGGGTTTGGGGAACACTGAAGCTTTCTTT.

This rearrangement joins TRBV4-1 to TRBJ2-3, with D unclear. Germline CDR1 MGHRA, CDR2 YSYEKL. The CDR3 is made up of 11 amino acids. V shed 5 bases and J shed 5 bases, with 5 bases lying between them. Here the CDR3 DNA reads TGCGCCAGCAGCGTTCAAGATACGCAGTATTTT. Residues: CASSVQDTQYF.

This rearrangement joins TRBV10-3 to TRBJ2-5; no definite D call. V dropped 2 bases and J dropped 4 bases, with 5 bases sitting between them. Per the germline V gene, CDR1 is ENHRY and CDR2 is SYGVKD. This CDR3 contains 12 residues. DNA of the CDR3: TGTGCCATCAGTGAGCCGGGAGAGACCCAGTACTTC. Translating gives CAISEPGETQYF.